A single sample is the source of the 22 T cell receptor beta chains below, sequenced in a study of blood T cell repertoires in COVID-19. The data were produced by immunoSEQ multiplex PCR, yet TCRdb's version contains in-frame clones alone and is incomplete. Counted here are about 220,000 clones, about 90% occurring once; the ten biggest clones make up over 1.5%. The source material was peripheral blood. The receptors originated from a man aged 40-49 years with active or convalescent COVID-19.

V gene TRBV27 combines with J gene TRBJ2-7; D gene unclear. Trimming took 2 bases from V and 4 from J, leaving 9 bases between them. CDR1 MNHEY and CDR2 SMNVEV come from the germline V gene (reference sequence). The CDR3 is 13 amino acids. The chain's CDR3 is CASSLGQFYEQYF. The CDR3 DNA sequence: TGTGCCAGCAGTTTAGGGCAGTTTTACGAGCAGTACTTC.

The chain couples TRBV27 to TRBJ2-7; D is ambiguous. From germline, CDR1 is MNHEY and CDR2 SMNVEV (reference sequence). Trimming took off 3 bases at V and 3 bases at J, with 9 bases between the two ends. The CDR3 is 13 amino acids. The CDR3: CASSLGSLYEQYF. CDR3 in DNA: TGTGCCAGCAGTTTGGGCTCACTCTACGAGCAGTACTTC.

The chain combines TRBV10-1 with TRBJ1-1; the match to TRBD1 covers 8 bases. The CDR3 is made up of 15 amino acids. CDR1 WNHNN and CDR2 SYGVQD come from the germline V gene (reference sequence). The trim removed 4 bases at V and 1 base at J, leaving 5 bases unmatched. CDR3 amino acids: CASSVGGTGNTEAFF. In DNA form, the CDR3 reads TGCGCCAGCAGTGTAGGGGGGACAGGGAACACTGAAGCTTTCTTT.

The chain combines TRBV28 with TRBJ2-7, with D maybe TRBD2 (6 bases). Trimming pared 5 bases from V and 5 bases from J, leaving 10 bases between. This CDR3 has 12 residues. The germline CDR1 and CDR2 sequences are MDHEN and SYDVKM. The CDR3 coding sequence is TGTGCCAGCAGTCGGGACTTTAACGAGCAGTACTTC. It is translated as CASSRDFNEQYF.

The CDR3 reads CASSPRGTITGELFF. The CDR3 region has the DNA TGTGCCAGCAGCCCCAGGGGTACCATTACCGGGGAGCTGTTTTTT. The V gene is TRBV27, the J gene TRBJ2-2, with D maybe TRBD1 (6 bases). Germline V gene sequence: CDR1 MNHEY, CDR2 SMNVEV (reference sequence). Trimming shortened V by 6 bases and J by 5 bases, and 16 bases separated the two germline ends. CDR3 size: 15 residues.

The chain carries TRBV5-6 and TRBJ2-5, with no clear D. This CDR3 spans 14 amino acids. Trimming shortened V by 5 bases and J by 5 bases, and 16 bases separated the two germline ends. Germline-derived CDR1 and CDR2 are SGHDT and YYEEEE. The CDR3 DNA is TGTGCCAGCAGTCCTACTTTTCTCCCGGAGACCCAGTACTTC. Residues: CASSPTFLPETQYF.

The V gene is TRBV7-3, the J gene TRBJ1-3; a weak D match, TRBD1 (6 bases). Germline assignment: CDR1 SGHTA and CDR2 FQGTGA. V gave up 3 bases and J gave up 8 bases, with 14 bases separating them. CDR3 length: 14 residues. This CDR3 is CASSFGQSSDTIYF. The CDR3 DNA sequence: TGTGCCAGCAGCTTTGGACAGTCCTCGGACACCATATATTTT.

V gene TRBV25-1 combines with J gene TRBJ2-1; perhaps TRBD2 as D (7 bases). The CDR3 loop spans 16 amino acids. V was pared by 2 bases and J by 7 bases, with 18 bases between. Germline CDR1 is MGHDK and CDR2 is SYGVNS. CDR3: CASSEQWGGRGNEQFF. In nucleotides, the CDR3 is TGTGCCAGCAGTGAACAATGGGGGGGCCGGGGGAATGAGCAGTTCTTC.

The chain has TRBV7-6 and TRBJ1-5, with 7 bases fitting TRBD1. There are 16 residues in the CDR3. V lost 5 bases to trimming and J lost 4 bases; unmatched junction nucleotides: 11. CDR1 and CDR2 from the germline V gene are SGHVS and FNYEAQ. The CDR3 coding sequence is TGTGCCAGCAGCCATAACCGGGACAGACTAAATCAGCCCCAGCATTTT. This gives the protein CASSHNRDRLNQPQHF.

The genes are TRBV27 and TRBJ1-2; 8 positions agree with TRBD1. The CDR3 totals 14 residues. Germline CDR1 MNHEY, CDR2 SMNVEV (reference sequence). The ends lost 2 bases at V and 6 bases at J; junction bases unmatched: 5. The CDR3 bases are TGTGCCAGCAGTTTACACACAGGGGGAAATGGCTACACCTTC. Protein product: CASSLHTGGNGYTF.

This clone showed up just a few times. The CDR3 loop reads CSVESIQGSGKSYEQYF. Here the CDR3 DNA reads TGCAGCGTTGAATCTATTCAGGGTTCAGGGAAGTCCTACGAGCAGTACTTC. This chain joins TRBV29-1 and TRBJ2-7; the D gene is possibly TRBD1 (5 bases). The CDR3 loop spans 17 amino acids. The V gene lost 2 bases and the J gene lost 1 base, with 21 bases spanning the gap. Per the germline V gene, CDR1 is SQVTM and CDR2 is ANQGSEA.

The chain has TRBV7-3 and TRBJ2-2; D unresolved. Trimming shortened V by 5 bases and J by 3 bases, and 16 bases separated the two germline ends. The CDR3 consists of 16 residues. CDR1 SGHTA and CDR2 FQGTGA come from the germline V gene. The CDR3 spells CASSPHADQYTGELFF. For the CDR3, the DNA is TGTGCCAGCAGCCCACACGCCGATCAATACACCGGGGAGCTGTTTTTT.

The gene calls are TRBV7-6 and TRBJ2-7; 8 nucleotides agree with TRBD1. The CDR3 has 15 amino acids. Looked up from germline, CDR1 is SGHVS and CDR2 is FNYEAQ. Trimming at V came to 2 bases and at J to 1 base, leaving 4 bases not matched to a gene. CDR3 nucleotides: TGTGCCAGCAGCTTACTGGGACAGGAGTCCTACGAGCAGTACTTC. The encoded protein is CASSLLGQESYEQYF.

The genes are TRBV19 and TRBJ2-3, with 9 nucleotides matching TRBD1. The CDR3 extends over 16 amino acids. Trimming took 3 bases from V and 7 from J; bases not matched to a gene: 11. CDR1 LNHDA and CDR2 SQIVND come from the germline V gene (reference sequence). This CDR3 is CASSILLGQGRNTQYF. Here the CDR3 DNA reads TGTGCCAGTAGTATCTTGTTGGGACAGGGTCGAAATACGCAGTATTTT. The whole variable domain, remainder taken from reference TRBV19 and TRBJ2-3, is DGGITQSPKYLFRKEGQNVTLSCEQNLNHDAMYWYRQDPGQGLRLIYYSQIVNDFQKGDIAEGYSVSREKKESFPLTVTSAQKNPTAFYLCASSILLGQGRNTQYFGPGTRLTVL.

The rearrangement links TRBV10-3 to TRBJ1-3; D remains unclear. V lost 11 bases and J lost 0, with 14 bases in between. Germline CDR1 and CDR2: ENHRY and SYGVKD. CDR3 length: 14 residues. The CDR3 bases are TGTGCCGCCAAAGCGGCGGCCTCTGGAAACACCATATATTTT. Translating gives CAAKAAASGNTIYF.

This sequence joins TRBV6-5 and TRBJ1-4; D is perhaps TRBD1 (5 bases). The V end was cut by 2 bases, the J end by 8 bases, with 9 bases between. The CDR3 covers 13 residues. CDR1 and CDR2 (germline): MNHEY, SVGAGI. The CDR3, as DNA: TGTGCCAGCAGTTACAGGGGAGGAGAAAAACTGTTTTTT. It encodes CASSYRGGEKLFF.

The chain joins TRBV29-1 to TRBJ2-3, with 11 bases fitting TRBD2. CDR1 and CDR2 (germline): SQVTM, ANQGSEA. V trimming: 6 bases; J trimming: 0 bases; junction bases outside the gene matches: 2. The CDR3 sequence is 14 residues long. CDR3 loop: CSVTSGTSTDTQYF. The CDR3 nucleotides read TGCAGCGTGACTAGCGGGACTAGCACAGATACGCAGTATTTT.

The chain carries TRBV18 and TRBJ1-2; 7 bases align to TRBD1. V was clipped by 6 bases and J by 3 bases; unmatched bases: 13. The CDR3 runs 16 residues. Germline V gene sequence: CDR1 KGHSH, CDR2 LQKENI. CDR3 loop: CASSLPLTGIDYGYTF. The CDR3 DNA sequence: TGTGCCAGCTCCCTACCGCTGACAGGGATTGACTATGGCTACACCTTC.

This chain connects TRBV4-2 to TRBJ2-2, with 16 bases matching TRBD2. CDR3 length: 19 residues. Unmatched junction bases numbered 4, after V lost 2 bases and J lost 1 base. The germline gives CDR1 LGHNA, CDR2 YNFKEQ. CDR3 sequence (DNA): TGTGCCAGCAGCCAACCGGGACTAGCGGGAGGGCAGAACACCGGGGAGCTGTTTTTT. This translates into CASSQPGLAGGQNTGELFF.

This clone has more than one count but fewer than ten. CDR3: CASSSSRDQPQHF. The CDR3 nucleotides are TGTGCCAGTAGTAGTTCCAGGGATCAGCCCCAGCATTTT. The chain links TRBV19 to TRBJ1-5; D may be TRBD1 (5 bases). Between the trimmed V and J ends, which lost 4 bases and 5 bases, there was a span of 9 bases. This CDR3 comprises 13 residues. Germline-derived CDR1 and CDR2 are LNHDA and SQIVND (reference sequence).

This clone was seen only once. This rearrangement joins TRBV19 to TRBJ1-1; perhaps TRBD1 as D (5 bases). V dropped 3 bases and J dropped 6 bases, with 20 bases sitting between them. Germline CDR1 is LNHDA and CDR2 is SQIVND (reference sequence). This CDR3 region has 16 residues. The CDR3 nucleotides read TGTGCCAGTAGTATGGGGGGATTGAGGAAGATCGCTGAAGCTTTCTTT. Encoded protein: CASSMGGLRKIAEAFF.

This chain links TRBV19 with TRBJ1-1; 7 nucleotides match TRBD1. This CDR3 region has 14 residues. After removal of 6 bases from V and 0 bases from J, the junction contained 4 bases not matched to a gene. CDR1 and CDR2 (germline): LNHDA, SQIVND (reference sequence). The CDR3 loop reads CASSFRGMNTEAFF. DNA of the CDR3: TGTGCCAGTAGCTTCAGGGGGATGAACACTGAAGCTTTCTTT.